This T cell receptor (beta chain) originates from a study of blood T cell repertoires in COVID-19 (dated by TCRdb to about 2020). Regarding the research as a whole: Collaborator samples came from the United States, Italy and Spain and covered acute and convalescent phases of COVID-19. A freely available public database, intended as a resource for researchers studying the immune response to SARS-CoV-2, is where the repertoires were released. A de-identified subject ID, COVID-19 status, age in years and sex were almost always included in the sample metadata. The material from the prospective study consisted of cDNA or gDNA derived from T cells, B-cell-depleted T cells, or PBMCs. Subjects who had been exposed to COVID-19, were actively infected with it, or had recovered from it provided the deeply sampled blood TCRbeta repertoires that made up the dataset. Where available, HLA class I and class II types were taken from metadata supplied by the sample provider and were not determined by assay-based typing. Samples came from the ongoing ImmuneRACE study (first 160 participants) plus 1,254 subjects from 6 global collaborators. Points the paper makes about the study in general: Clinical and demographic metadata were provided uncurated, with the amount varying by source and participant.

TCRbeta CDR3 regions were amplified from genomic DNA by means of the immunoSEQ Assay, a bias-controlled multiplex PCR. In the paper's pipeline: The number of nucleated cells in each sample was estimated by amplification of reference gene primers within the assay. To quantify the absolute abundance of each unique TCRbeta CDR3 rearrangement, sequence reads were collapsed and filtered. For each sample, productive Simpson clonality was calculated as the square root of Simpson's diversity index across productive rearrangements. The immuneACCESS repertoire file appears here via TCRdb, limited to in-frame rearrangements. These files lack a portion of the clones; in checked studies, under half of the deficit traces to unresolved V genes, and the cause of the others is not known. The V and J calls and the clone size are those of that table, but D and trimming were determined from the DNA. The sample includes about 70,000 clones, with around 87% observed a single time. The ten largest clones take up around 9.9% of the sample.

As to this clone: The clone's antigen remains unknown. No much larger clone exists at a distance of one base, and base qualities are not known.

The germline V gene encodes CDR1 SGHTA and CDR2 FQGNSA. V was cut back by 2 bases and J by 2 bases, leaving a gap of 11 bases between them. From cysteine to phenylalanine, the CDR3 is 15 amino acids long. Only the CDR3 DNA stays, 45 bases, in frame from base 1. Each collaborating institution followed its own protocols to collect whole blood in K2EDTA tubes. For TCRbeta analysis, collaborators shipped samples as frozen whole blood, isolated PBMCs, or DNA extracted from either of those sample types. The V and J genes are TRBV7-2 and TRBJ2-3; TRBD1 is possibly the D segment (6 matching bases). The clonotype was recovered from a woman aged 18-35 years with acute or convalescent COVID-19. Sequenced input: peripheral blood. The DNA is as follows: TGTGCCAGCAGCTTACGGACAGCTTCCACAGATACGCAGTATTTT. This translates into CASSLRTASTDTQYF. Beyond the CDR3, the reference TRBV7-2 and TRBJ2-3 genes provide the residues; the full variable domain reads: GAGVSQSPSNKVTEKGKDVELRCDPISGHTALYWYRQSLGQGLEFLIYFQGNSAPDKSGLPSDRFSAERTGGSVSTLTIQRTQQEDSAVYLCASSLRTASTDTQYFGPGTRLTVL.